This T cell receptor (beta chain) comes out of a study of human T cells and chemical hapten exposure. Across the whole study: Patch tests of 0.01% DPC on the upper back were read at 6 days.

The ends were cut back, 5 bases at V and 0 bases at J, with 17 bases in the middle. CDR1 is MNHEY and CDR2 is SMNVEV in the germline V gene (reference sequence). The CDR3 covers 16 residues. Sample time point: pre-sensitization, week 0. Treatment described: therapeutic diphenylcyclopropenone sensitization with weekly scalp DPC. Blood collection happened ahead of applying each patch test. Before extraction, the whole blood was not fractionated, and total RNA was taken from it. TCRdb reprocessed the RACE reads with MiXCR, giving one entry per CDR3 protein. The sample carries roughly 110,000 distinct CDR3 sequences, roughly 12% recorded once.

This TCR was sampled from a woman in her 50s with alopecia areata. Some clones in this sample may be carry-over from other donors' samples. V gene TRBV27 combines with J gene TRBJ2-7; TRBD1 is a possible D gene (5 bases). Sequencing used whole blood, obtained in connection with sensitization to the hapten diphenylcyclopropenone (DPC). The DNA for the CDR3 is TGTGCCAGCAGTCCCCACCGCAGGGATAGCTCCTACGAGCAGTACTTC. This sequence encodes CASSPHRRDSSYEQYF.